Listed below are T cell receptor beta chains from one sample, sequenced in a study of glioma-infiltrating T cells after dendritic cell vaccination. The assay was immunoSEQ multiplex PCR, and TCRdb's table has in-frame clones only and misses some. This sample has tens of thousands of clones, with 65% to 90% found just once. Sequenced material: blood, taken before dendritic cell vaccination. These receptor sequences come from a human donor with glioblastoma. Each CDR3 is given with its conserved first and last residue. The D gene is left open where the match is weak. Not all rows give a size; the values are once, few, many and, for expanded clones, a class.

v_call	j_call	d_call	clone_size	cdr3_aa	cdr3_nt
TRBV6-1	TRBJ2-7	TRBD2	NA	CASSLAGGYEQYF	TGTGCCAGCAGTCTAGCGGGAGGATACGAGCAGTACTTC
TRBV27	TRBJ1-1	TRBD1	NA	CASKPQDREGRTEAFF	TGTGCCAGCAAGCCTCAGGACAGGGAGGGTAGGACTGAAGCTTTCTTT
TRBV7-9	TRBJ1-1	NA	NA	CASTQAPEAFF	TGTGCCAGCACTCAGGCGCCCGAAGCTTTCTTT
TRBV5-4	TRBJ2-1	TRBD2	NA	CASSSTSGETNEQFF	TGTGCCAGCAGTTCGACTAGCGGGGAGACGAATGAGCAGTTCTTC
TRBV11-3	TRBJ2-3	NA	few	CASSRRGTGSGTDTQYF	TGTGCCAGCAGCCGAAGGGGCACAGGGAGTGGTACAGATACGCAGTATTTT
TRBV11-3	TRBJ2-7	TRBD2	NA	CASSSWTSGTLYEQYF	TGTGCCAGCAGCTCCTGGACTAGCGGGACCCTCTACGAGCAGTACTTC
TRBV4-2	TRBJ2-1	TRBD2	few	CASSQYSGSANEQFF	TGTGCCAGCAGCCAGTATAGCGGGAGCGCTAATGAGCAGTTCTTC
TRBV7-6	TRBJ2-2	NA	NA	CASSLERGRQGAVGELFF	TGTGCCAGCAGCTTAGAGCGGGGTAGGCAGGGGGCCGTCGGGGAGCTGTTTTTT
TRBV5-4	TRBJ1-3	NA	NA	CASTRGGSAGNTIYF	TGTGCCAGCACCCGGGGGGGCTCGGCGGGAAACACCATATATTTT
TRBV9	TRBJ1-2	NA	NA	CASSEPLSTAFIGYTF	TGTGCCAGCAGCGAGCCCCTTTCGACAGCCTTTATTGGCTACACCTTC
TRBV10-3	TRBJ1-4	NA	NA	CAISESVGEGEKLFF	TGTGCCATCAGTGAGTCAGTGGGAGAAGGTGAAAAACTGTTTTTT
TRBV6-1	TRBJ2-7	TRBD2	NA	CATPGGLNEQYF	TGTGCCACCCCCGGGGGGTTAAACGAGCAGTACTTC
TRBV9	TRBJ2-5	NA	NA	CASSVGAGQETQYF	TGTGCCAGCAGCGTAGGAGCAGGACAAGAGACCCAGTACTTC
TRBV11-2	TRBJ1-1	NA	few	CASSLGGSLGEAFF	TGTGCCAGCAGCTTAGGAGGGTCCCTGGGTGAAGCTTTCTTT
TRBV7-2	TRBJ1-1	NA	once	CASSFPVSEAFF	TGTGCCAGCAGCTTCCCTGTAAGCGAAGCTTTCTTT
TRBV15	TRBJ1-4	NA	few	CATSAVGNGETNEKLFF	TGTGCCACCAGTGCAGTCGGGAATGGGGAAACTAATGAAAAACTGTTTTTT
TRBV5-6	TRBJ1-2	TRBD1	NA	CASNEGTGGQGYTF	TGTGCCAGCAATGAGGGGACAGGGGGTCAGGGCTACACCTTC
TRBV9	TRBJ2-2	NA	once	CASSVAGNTGELFF	TGTGCCAGCAGCGTAGCGGGGAACACCGGGGAGCTGTTTTTT
TRBV18	TRBJ2-7	NA	NA	CASSPGTQSITNEQYF	TGTGCCAGCTCACCCGGGACACAAAGCATAACTAACGAGCAGTACTTC
TRBV5-6	TRBJ1-1	NA	NA	CASSLREAAFF	TGTGCCAGCAGCCTCCGGGAAGCAGCTTTCTTT
TRBV25-1	TRBJ1-2	NA	NA	CASSGWTDGDGYTF	TGTGCCAGCAGTGGATGGACAGACGGTGATGGCTACACCTTC
TRBV18	TRBJ1-2	TRBD1	few	CASSPDRDHGYTF	TGTGCCAGCTCCCCCGACAGGGATCATGGCTACACCTTC
TRBV9	TRBJ2-1	NA	NA	CASSVGAGHSYNEQFF	TGTGCCAGCAGCGTAGGAGCGGGACACTCCTACAATGAGCAGTTCTTC
TRBV2	TRBJ1-3	NA	NA	CASRRSGNTIYF	TGTGCCAGCAGGCGGTCTGGAAACACCATATATTTT
TRBV6-4	TRBJ1-1	NA	NA	CASSDPGLRGEAFF	TGTGCCAGCAGTGATCCCGGACTACGAGGTGAAGCTTTCTTT
TRBV7-3	TRBJ2-2	NA	NA	CASRRAENTGELFF	TGTGCCAGCCGCCGTGCGGAGAACACCGGGGAGCTGTTTTTT
TRBV20-1	TRBJ2-7	NA	NA	CSATLTGQYF	TGCAGTGCTACCTTGACAGGGCAGTACTTC
TRBV30	TRBJ2-1	TRBD2	NA	CAWSASSGVYNEQFF	TGTGCCTGGAGTGCATCGAGCGGGGTCTACAATGAGCAGTTCTTC
TRBV14	TRBJ2-7	TRBD1	once	CASSRTGSYEQYF	TGTGCCAGCAGCCGGACAGGATCCTACGAGCAGTACTTC
TRBV12-5	TRBJ1-2	NA	NA	CASGLGQVYTF	TGTGCTAGTGGTTTGGGACAGGTCTACACCTTC
TRBV5-4	TRBJ2-7	NA	NA	CASSLSRDSYEQYF	TGTGCCAGCAGCTTGTCCAGGGATTCCTACGAGCAGTACTTC
TRBV11-2	TRBJ1-4	NA	few	CASSLGLRGREKLFF	TGTGCCAGCAGCTTAGGGCTCCGGGGTCGGGAAAAACTGTTTTTT
TRBV30	TRBJ2-7	TRBD2	NA	CAWSGWGGPYEQYF	TGTGCCTGGAGTGGGTGGGGGGGACCCTACGAGCAGTACTTC
TRBV6-1	TRBJ2-7	TRBD1	few	CASSDPTGGRIYEQYF	TGTGCCAGCAGTGACCCCACAGGGGGGAGGATCTACGAGCAGTACTTC
TRBV7-2	TRBJ2-7	NA	few	CASSLVAGSEQYF	TGTGCCAGCAGCTTAGTGGCCGGGAGCGAGCAGTACTTC
TRBV5-1	TRBJ1-1	NA	NA	CASSFEVNTEAFF	TGCGCCAGCAGCTTTGAGGTGAACACTGAAGCTTTCTTT
TRBV5-1	TRBJ2-2	NA	few	CASSPGVGMTGELFF	TGCGCCAGCAGCCCAGGGGTGGGGATGACCGGGGAGCTGTTTTTT
TRBV6-6	TRBJ2-7	TRBD1	NA	CASAAPGTGGGEQYF	TGTGCCAGCGCGGCCCCGGGGACAGGGGGTGGGGAGCAGTACTTC
TRBV5-1	TRBJ1-4	NA	NA	CASSGGQSNEKLFF	TGCGCCAGCAGCGGAGGGCAGTCTAATGAAAAACTGTTTTTT
TRBV6-1	TRBJ1-2	TRBD1	NA	CASTRTGLYGYTF	TGTGCCAGCACCAGGACAGGCCTCTATGGCTACACCTTC
TRBV30	TRBJ2-1	TRBD1	NA	CAWGRDRGYNEQFF	TGTGCTTGGGGCCGGGACAGGGGGTACAATGAGCAGTTCTTC
TRBV6-6	TRBJ1-1	NA	NA	CASSSQGNTEAFF	TGTGCCAGCAGTTCTCAGGGGAACACTGAAGCTTTCTTT
TRBV7-7	TRBJ2-2	NA	NA	CASSLTAGSGITGELFF	TGTGCTAGCAGCTTAACGGCGGGTAGCGGAATCACCGGGGAGCTGTTTTTT
TRBV5-6	TRBJ2-7	NA	NA	CASNLRGFTYEQYF	TGTGCCAGCAATCTCAGGGGTTTCACCTACGAGCAGTACTTC
TRBV21-1	TRBJ1-1	NA	NA	CASSKPPLFDRVNTEAFF	TGTGCCAGCAGCAAGCCACCACTTTTCGACAGGGTGAACACTGAAGCTTTCTTT
TRBV6-1	TRBJ2-2	NA	once	CASSDWSANTGELFF	TGTGCCAGCAGTGATTGGTCGGCGAACACCGGGGAGCTGTTTTTT
TRBV19	TRBJ2-7	TRBD1	NA	CASSNQGTGAYEQYF	TGTGCCAGTAGTAACCAAGGGACAGGGGCCTACGAGCAGTACTTC
TRBV7-7	TRBJ1-4	TRBD1	NA	CASSPGTATNEKLFF	TGTGCTAGCAGCCCCGGGACAGCGACTAATGAAAAACTGTTTTTT
TRBV4-3	TRBJ1-2	TRBD1	NA	CASSQVAGQGNYGYTF	TGCGCCAGCAGCCAAGTGGCGGGACAGGGGAACTATGGCTACACCTTC
TRBV6-1	TRBJ2-7	TRBD2	once	CASIGGLAGLYEQYF	TGTGCCAGCATAGGAGGTCTAGCGGGTCTCTACGAGCAGTACTTC
TRBV2	TRBJ1-1	NA	once	CASSEQGMHTEAFF	TGTGCCAGCAGTGAACAGGGGATGCACACTGAAGCTTTCTTT
TRBV5-1	TRBJ1-6	NA	NA	CASSLGTTGSPLHF	TGCGCCAGCAGCCTCGGGACTACCGGTTCACCCCTCCACTTT
TRBV4-3	TRBJ2-7	NA	NA	CASSQGAVRGTYEQYF	TGCGCCAGCAGCCAAGGGGCGGTCAGGGGAACCTACGAGCAGTACTTC
TRBV7-2	TRBJ2-7	NA	NA	CASGSGAGGSYEQYF	TGTGCCAGCGGGTCTGGGGCAGGGGGGTCCTACGAGCAGTACTTC
TRBV11-2	TRBJ2-7	TRBD2	NA	CASSPSGTSVREQYF	TGTGCCAGCAGCCCTAGTGGGACTAGCGTTCGCGAGCAGTACTTC
TRBV7-9	TRBJ1-1	NA	NA	CASSVGANTEAFF	TGTGCCAGCAGCGTGGGGGCGAACACTGAAGCTTTCTTT
TRBV6-5	TRBJ2-7	TRBD2	NA	CASSYTAGGSYEQYF	TGTGCCAGCAGTTACACGGCGGGGGGCTCCTACGAGCAGTACTTC
TRBV9	TRBJ2-2	TRBD2	NA	CASSVGTSGRIRSGELFF	TGTGCCAGCAGCGTAGGGACTAGCGGGAGGATTCGGTCCGGGGAGCTGTTTTTT
TRBV2	TRBJ1-2	NA	NA	CASSARTSNAYGYTF	TGTGCCAGCAGTGCCCGGACTTCCAACGCATATGGCTACACCTTC
TRBV5-1	TRBJ1-5	TRBD1	NA	CASSPGQAGQPQHF	TGCGCCAGCAGCCCCGGACAGGCGGGGCAGCCCCAGCATTTT